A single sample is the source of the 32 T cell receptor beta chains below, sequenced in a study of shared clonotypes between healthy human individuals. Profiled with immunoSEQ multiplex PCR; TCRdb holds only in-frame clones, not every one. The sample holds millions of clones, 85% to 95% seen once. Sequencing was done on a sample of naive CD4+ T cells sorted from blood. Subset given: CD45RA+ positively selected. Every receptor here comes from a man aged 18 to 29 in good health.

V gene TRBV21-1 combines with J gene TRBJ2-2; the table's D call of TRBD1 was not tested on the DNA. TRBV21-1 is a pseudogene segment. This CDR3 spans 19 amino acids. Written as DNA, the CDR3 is TGTGCCAGCAGTCTGGAACCTGACTCCGGGACAGGGAGAACCGGGGAGCTGTTTTTT. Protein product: CASSLEPDSGTGRTGELFF.

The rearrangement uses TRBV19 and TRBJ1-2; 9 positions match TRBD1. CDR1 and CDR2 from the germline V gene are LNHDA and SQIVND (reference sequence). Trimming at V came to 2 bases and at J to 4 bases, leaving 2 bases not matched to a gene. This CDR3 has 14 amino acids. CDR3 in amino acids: CASSIPTGGYGYTF. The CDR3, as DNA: TGTGCCAGTAGTATACCGACAGGGGGCTATGGCTACACCTTC.

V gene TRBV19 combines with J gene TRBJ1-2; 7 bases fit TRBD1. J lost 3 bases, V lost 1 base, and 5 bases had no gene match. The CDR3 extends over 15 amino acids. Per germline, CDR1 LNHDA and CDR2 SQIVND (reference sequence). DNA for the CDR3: TGTGCCAGTAGTATAGTCGACAGGGACCACTATGGCTACACCTTC. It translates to CASSIVDRDHYGYTF. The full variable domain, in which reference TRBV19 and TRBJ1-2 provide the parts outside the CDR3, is DGGITQSPKYLFRKEGQNVTLSCEQNLNHDAMYWYRQDPGQGLRLIYYSQIVNDFQKGDIAEGYSVSREKKESFPLTVTSAQKNPTAFYLCASSIVDRDHYGYTFGSGTRLTVV.

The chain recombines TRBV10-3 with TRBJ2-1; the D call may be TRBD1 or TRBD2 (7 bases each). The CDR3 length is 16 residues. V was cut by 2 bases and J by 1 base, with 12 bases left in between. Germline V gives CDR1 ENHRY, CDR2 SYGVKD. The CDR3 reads CAISEPRGGSYNEQFF. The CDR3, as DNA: TGTGCCATCAGTGAGCCCAGGGGGGGGTCCTACAATGAGCAGTTCTTC.

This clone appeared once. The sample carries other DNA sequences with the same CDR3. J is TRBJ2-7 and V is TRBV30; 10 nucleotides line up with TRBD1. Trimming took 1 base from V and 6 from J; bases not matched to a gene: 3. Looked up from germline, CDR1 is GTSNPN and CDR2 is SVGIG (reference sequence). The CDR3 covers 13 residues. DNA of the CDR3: TGTGCCTGGAGTGGACAGGGGGCGAGCGAGCAGTACTTC. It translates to CAWSGQGASEQYF.

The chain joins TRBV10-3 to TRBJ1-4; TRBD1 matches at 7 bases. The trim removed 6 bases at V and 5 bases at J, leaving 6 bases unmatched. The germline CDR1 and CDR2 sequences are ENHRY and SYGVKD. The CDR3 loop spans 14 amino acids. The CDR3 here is CAIRATGANEKLFF. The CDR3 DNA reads TGTGCCATCAGGGCAACAGGGGCAAATGAAAAACTGTTTTTT.

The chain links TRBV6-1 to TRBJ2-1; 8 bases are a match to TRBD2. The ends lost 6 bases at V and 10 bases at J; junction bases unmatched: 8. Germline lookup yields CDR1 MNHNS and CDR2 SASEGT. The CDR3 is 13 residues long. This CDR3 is CASSRKREREQFF. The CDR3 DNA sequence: TGTGCCAGCAGCCGGAAGCGGGAGAGGGAGCAGTTCTTC.

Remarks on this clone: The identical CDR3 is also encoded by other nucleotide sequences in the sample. This CDR3 is CAWGQGDYGYTF. The CDR3 region has the DNA TGTGCCTGGGGACAGGGGGATTATGGCTACACCTTC. The chain combines TRBV30 with TRBJ1-2; 10 bases line up with TRBD1. The CDR3 is 12 residues long. The germline CDR1 and CDR2 sequences are GTSNPN and SVGIG (reference sequence). Trimming at V came to 5 bases and at J to 5 bases, leaving 2 bases not matched to a gene.

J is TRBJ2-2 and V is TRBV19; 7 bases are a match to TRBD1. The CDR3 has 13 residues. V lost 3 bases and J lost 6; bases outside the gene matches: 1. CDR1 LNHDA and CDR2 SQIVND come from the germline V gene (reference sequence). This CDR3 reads CASSITGAGELFF. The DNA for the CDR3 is TGTGCCAGTAGTATTACAGGGGCCGGGGAGCTGTTTTTT.

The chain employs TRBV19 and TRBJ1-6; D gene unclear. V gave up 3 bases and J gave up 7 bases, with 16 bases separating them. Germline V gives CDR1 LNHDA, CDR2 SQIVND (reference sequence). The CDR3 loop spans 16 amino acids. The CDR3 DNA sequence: TGTGCCAGTAGTATGGCCGGTTCGTCTCCCAATTCACCCCTCCACTTT. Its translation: CASSMAGSSPNSPLHF.

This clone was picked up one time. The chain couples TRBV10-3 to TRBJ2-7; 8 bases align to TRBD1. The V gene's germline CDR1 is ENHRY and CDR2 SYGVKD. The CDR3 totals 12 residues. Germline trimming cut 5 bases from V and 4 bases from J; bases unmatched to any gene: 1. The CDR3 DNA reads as TGTGCCATCAGTAGACAGGGGTACGAGCAGTACTTC. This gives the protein CAISRQGYEQYF.

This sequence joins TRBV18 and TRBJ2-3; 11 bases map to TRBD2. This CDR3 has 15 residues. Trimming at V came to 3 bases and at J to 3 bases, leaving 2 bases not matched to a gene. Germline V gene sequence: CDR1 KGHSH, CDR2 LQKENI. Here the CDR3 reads CASSPTSGITDTQYF. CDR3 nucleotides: TGTGCCAGCTCACCGACTAGCGGGATAACAGATACGCAGTATTTT.

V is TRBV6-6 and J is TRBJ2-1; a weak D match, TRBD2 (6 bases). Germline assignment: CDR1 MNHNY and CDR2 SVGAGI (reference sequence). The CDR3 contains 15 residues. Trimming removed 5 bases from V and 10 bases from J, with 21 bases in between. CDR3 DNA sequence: TGTGCCAGCAGTCCACGGGGGTGGACCAACTCGGAGCAGTTCTTC. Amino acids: CASSPRGWTNSEQFF.

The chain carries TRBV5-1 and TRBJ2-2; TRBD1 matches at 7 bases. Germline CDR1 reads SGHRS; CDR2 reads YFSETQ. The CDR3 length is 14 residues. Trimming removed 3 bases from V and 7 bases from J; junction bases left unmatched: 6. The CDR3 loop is CASSSGQSGGELFF. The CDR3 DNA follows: TGCGCCAGCAGCTCGGGACAGTCAGGCGGGGAGCTGTTTTTT.

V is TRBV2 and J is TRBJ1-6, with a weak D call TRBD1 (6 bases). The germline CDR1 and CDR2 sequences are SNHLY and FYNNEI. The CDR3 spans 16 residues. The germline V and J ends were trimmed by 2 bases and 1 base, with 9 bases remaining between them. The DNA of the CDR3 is TGTGCCAGCAGTGAACAGGGGAAGTCCTATAATTCACCCCTCCACTTT. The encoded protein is CASSEQGKSYNSPLHF.

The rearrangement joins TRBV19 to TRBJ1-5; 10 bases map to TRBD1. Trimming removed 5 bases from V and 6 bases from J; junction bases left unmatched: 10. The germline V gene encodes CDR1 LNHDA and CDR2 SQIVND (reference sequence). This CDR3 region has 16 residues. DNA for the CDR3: TGTGCCAGTAGTCCTAACGACAGGGGGCAGCGTCAGCCCCAGCATTTT. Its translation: CASSPNDRGQRQPQHF. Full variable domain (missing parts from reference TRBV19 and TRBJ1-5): DGGITQSPKYLFRKEGQNVTLSCEQNLNHDAMYWYRQDPGQGLRLIYYSQIVNDFQKGDIAEGYSVSREKKESFPLTVTSAQKNPTAFYLCASSPNDRGQRQPQHFGDGTRLSIL.

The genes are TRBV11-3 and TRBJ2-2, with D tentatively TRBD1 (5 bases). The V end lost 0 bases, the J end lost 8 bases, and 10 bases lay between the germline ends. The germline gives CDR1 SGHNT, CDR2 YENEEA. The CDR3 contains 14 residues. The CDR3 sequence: CASSLDQGAGELFF. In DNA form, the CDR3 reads TGTGCCAGCAGCTTAGATCAAGGGGCGGGGGAGCTGTTTTTT.

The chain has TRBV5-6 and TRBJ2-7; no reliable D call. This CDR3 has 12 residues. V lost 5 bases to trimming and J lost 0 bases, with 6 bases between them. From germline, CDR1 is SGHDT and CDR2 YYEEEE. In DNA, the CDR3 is TGTGCCAGCAGTAGGGTCTCCTACGAGCAGTACTTC. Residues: CASSRVSYEQYF.

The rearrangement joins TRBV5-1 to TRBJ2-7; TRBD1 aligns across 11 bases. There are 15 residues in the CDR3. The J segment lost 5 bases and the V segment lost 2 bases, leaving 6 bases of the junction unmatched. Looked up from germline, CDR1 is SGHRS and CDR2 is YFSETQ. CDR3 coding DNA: TGCGCCAGCAGCTTTGAGGACAGGGGGCTTCACGAGCAGTACTTC. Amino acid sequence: CASSFEDRGLHEQYF.

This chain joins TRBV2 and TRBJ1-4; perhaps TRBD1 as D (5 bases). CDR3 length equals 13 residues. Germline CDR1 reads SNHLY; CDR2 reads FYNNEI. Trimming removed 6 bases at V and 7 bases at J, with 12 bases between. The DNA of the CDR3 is TGTGCCAGCAGAGGGACGACGAGTGAAAAACTGTTTTTT. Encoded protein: CASRGTTSEKLFF.

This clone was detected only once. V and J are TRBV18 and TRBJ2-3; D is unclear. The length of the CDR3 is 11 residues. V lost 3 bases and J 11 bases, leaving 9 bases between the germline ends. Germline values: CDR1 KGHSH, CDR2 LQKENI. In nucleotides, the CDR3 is TGTGCCAGCTCACCCCTCCAGATGCAGTATTTT. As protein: CASSPLQMQYF.

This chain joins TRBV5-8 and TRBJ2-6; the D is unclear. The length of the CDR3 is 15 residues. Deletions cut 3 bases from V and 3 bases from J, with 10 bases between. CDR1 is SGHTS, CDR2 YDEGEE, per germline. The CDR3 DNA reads TGTGCCAGCAGCTATGGAAGGGTTGGGGCCAACGTCCTGACTTTC. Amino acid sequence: CASSYGRVGANVLTF.

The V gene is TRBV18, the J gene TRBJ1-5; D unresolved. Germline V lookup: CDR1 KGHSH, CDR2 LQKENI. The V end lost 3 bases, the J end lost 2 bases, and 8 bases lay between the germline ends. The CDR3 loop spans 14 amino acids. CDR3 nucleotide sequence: TGTGCCAGCTCACCGAATCCTGGCAATCAGCCCCAGCATTTT. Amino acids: CASSPNPGNQPQHF.

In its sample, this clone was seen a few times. CDR3 sequence (DNA): TGTGCCAGCAGTTTGGTCCCGGGACAGGGGGGAATCTACAATGAGCAGTTCTTC. Encoded protein: CASSLVPGQGGIYNEQFF. J is TRBJ2-1 and V is TRBV28, with 11 positions matching TRBD1. CDR3 length: 18 amino acids. Germline V gene lookup returns CDR1 MDHEN and CDR2 SYDVKM. V lost 3 bases, J lost 3 bases, and 10 bases stayed unmatched.

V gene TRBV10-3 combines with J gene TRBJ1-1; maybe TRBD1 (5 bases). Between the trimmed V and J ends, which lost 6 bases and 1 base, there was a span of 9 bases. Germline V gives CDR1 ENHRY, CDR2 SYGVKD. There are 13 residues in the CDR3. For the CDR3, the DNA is TGTGCCATCAGGGGGGGTCAGAACACTGAAGCTTTCTTT. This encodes CAIRGGQNTEAFF.

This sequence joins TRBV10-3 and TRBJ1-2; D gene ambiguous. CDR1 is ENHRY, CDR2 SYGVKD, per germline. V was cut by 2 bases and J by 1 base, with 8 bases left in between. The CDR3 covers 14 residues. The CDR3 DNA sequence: TGTGCCATCAGTGAGGCAGGCGTTAACTATGGCTACACCTTC. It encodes CAISEAGVNYGYTF.

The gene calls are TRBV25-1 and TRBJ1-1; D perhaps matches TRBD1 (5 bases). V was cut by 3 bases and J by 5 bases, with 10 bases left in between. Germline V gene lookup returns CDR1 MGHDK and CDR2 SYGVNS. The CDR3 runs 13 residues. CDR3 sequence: CASSDREGTEAFF. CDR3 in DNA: TGTGCCAGCAGTGACAGGGAGGGGACTGAAGCTTTCTTT. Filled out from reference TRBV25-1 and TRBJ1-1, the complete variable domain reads EADIYQTPRYLVIGTGKKITLECSQTMGHDKMYWYQQDPGMELHLIHYSYGVNSTEKGDLSSESTVSRIRTEHFPLTLESARPSHTSQYLCASSDREGTEAFFGQGTRLTVV.

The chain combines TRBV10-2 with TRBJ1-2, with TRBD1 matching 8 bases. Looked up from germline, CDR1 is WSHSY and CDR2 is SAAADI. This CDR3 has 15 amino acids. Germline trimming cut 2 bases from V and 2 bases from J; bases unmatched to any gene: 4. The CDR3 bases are TGCGCCAGCAGTGAGCAAGACAGGGGAAACTATGGCTACACCTTC. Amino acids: CASSEQDRGNYGYTF.

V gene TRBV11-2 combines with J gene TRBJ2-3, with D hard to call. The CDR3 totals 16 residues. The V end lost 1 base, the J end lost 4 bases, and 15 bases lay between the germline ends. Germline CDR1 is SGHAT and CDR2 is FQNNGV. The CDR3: CASSLGQLPGPDTQYF. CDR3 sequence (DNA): TGTGCCAGCAGCTTAGGGCAACTCCCGGGCCCAGATACGCAGTATTTT.

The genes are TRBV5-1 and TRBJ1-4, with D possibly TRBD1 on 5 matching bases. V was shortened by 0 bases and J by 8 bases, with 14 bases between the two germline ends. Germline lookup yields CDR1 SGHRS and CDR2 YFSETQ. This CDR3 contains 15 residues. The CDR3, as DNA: TGCGCCAGCAGCTTGGGAGCGGCGGAGGGGGAAAAACTGTTTTTT. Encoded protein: CASSLGAAEGEKLFF.

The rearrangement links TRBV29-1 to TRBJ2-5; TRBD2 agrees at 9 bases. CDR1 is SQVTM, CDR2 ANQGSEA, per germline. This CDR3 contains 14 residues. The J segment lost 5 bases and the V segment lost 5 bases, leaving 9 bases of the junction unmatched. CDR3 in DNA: TGCAGCGTTTTGGGGTCTAGCGGGGTGGAGACCCAGTACTTC. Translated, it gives CSVLGSSGVETQYF. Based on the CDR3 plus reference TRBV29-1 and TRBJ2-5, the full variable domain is SAVISQKPSRDICQRGTSLTIQCQVDSQVTMMFWYRQQPGQSLTLIATANQGSEATYESGFVIDKFPISRPNLTFSTLTVSNMSPEDSSIYLCSVLGSSGVETQYFGPGTRLLVL.

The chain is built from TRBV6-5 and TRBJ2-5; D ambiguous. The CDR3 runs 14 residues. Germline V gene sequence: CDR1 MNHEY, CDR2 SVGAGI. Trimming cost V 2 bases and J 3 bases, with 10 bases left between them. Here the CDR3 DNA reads TGTGCCAGCAGTTACGCAGAAACAGAAGAGACCCAGTACTTC. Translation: CASSYAETEETQYF.